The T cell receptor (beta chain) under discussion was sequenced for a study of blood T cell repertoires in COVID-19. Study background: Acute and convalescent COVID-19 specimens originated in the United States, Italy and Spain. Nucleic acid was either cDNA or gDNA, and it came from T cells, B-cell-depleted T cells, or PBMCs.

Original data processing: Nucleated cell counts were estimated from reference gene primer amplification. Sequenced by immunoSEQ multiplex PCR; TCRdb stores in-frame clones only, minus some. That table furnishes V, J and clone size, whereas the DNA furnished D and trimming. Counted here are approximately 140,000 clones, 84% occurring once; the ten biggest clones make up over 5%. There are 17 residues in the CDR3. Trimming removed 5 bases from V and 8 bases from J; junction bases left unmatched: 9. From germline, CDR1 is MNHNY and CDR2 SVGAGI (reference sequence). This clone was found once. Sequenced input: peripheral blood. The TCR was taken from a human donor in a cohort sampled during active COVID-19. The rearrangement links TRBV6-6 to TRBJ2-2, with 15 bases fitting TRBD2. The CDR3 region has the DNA TGTGCCAGCAGTCCTCGACGGGGACTAGCGGGAGGAGGGGAGCTGTTTTTT. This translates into CASSPRRGLAGGGELFF.